Below are 16 T cell receptor beta chains sequenced from a single sample in a study of CD8 T cells in Susac syndrome. Random hexamers served to reverse transcribe about 0.5 to 1 ug RNA. TCRdb re-analysed the immunoSEQ multiplex PCR reads in MiXCR, keeping a single row per CDR3 protein. The sample yields about 130,000 distinct CDR3 sequences, roughly 94% seen once. Sequencing was performed on CD8+ T cells from PBMCs. Receptors originate from a human donor with Susac syndrome.

In DNA form, the CDR3 reads TGTGCCATTAGTCGAGACAGGGAGACCTACGAGCAGTACTTC. This encodes CAISRDRETYEQYF. The chain is built from TRBV7-9 and TRBJ2-7; the match to TRBD1 covers 7 bases. Trimming removed 10 bases from V and 2 bases from J; junction bases left unmatched: 11. This CDR3 has 14 residues. The V gene's germline CDR1 is SEHNR and CDR2 FQNEAQ (reference sequence).

The chain carries TRBV29-1 and TRBJ2-7; 10 bases are shared with TRBD2. CDR1 and CDR2 (germline): SQVTM, ANQGSEA. V trimming: 0 bases; J trimming: 3 bases; junction bases outside the gene matches: 2. The CDR3 sequence is 14 residues long. CDR3 bases: TGCAGCGTTGAAGACGCTAGCGGGAGCTACGAGCAGTACTTC. It encodes CSVEDASGSYEQYF.

The chain joins TRBV28 to TRBJ2-5; D gene ambiguous. Trimming removed 6 bases from V and 2 bases from J, with 13 bases in between. The CDR3 has 14 residues. Per the germline V gene, CDR1 is MDHEN and CDR2 is SYDVKM. In DNA form, the CDR3 reads TGTGCCAGCAGGGATCTAGGAGATCAAGAGACCCAGTACTTC. Residues: CASRDLGDQETQYF. Filled out from reference TRBV28 and TRBJ2-5, the complete variable domain reads DVKVTQSSRYLVKRTGEKVFLECVQDMDHENMFWYRQDPGLGLRLIYFSYDVKMKEKGDIPEGYSVSREKKERFSLILESASTNQTSMYLCASRDLGDQETQYFGPGTRLLVL.

The V and J genes are TRBV27 and TRBJ1-2; perhaps TRBD1 as D (6 bases). The germline V gene encodes CDR1 MNHEY and CDR2 SMNVEV (reference sequence). The CDR3 covers 14 residues. V was shortened by 2 bases and J by 3 bases, with 10 bases between the two germline ends. CDR3 in amino acids: CASSLTGTYYGYTF. The CDR3 DNA sequence: TGTGCCAGCAGTTTAACAGGGACTTACTATGGCTACACCTTC.

This clonotype was detected only once. The V gene is TRBV28, the J gene TRBJ2-5; no clear D gene. The germline V and J ends were trimmed by 10 bases and 1 base, with 16 bases remaining between them. Germline V CDR1 and CDR2: MDHEN, SYDVKM. This CDR3 has 14 residues. The CDR3 DNA sequence: TGTGCCACCACCACCCAGACAAGCCAAGAGACCCAGTACTTC. It encodes CATTTQTSQETQYF.

This clonotype occurred a few times. The V and J genes are TRBV27 and TRBJ2-7; D uncertain. This CDR3 has 12 amino acids. The V gene lost 5 bases and the J gene lost 2 bases, with 7 bases spanning the gap. The V gene's germline CDR1 is MNHEY and CDR2 SMNVEV (reference sequence). CDR3 coding DNA: TGTGCCAGCAGTCCACCGACCTACGAGCAGTACTTC. Translating gives CASSPPTYEQYF.

In nucleotides, the CDR3 is TGTGCCAGTACGACAGGGGAAGGCACAGATACGCAGTATTTT. Protein product: CASTTGEGTDTQYF. The chain couples TRBV19 to TRBJ2-3; 8 bases are a match to TRBD1. After removal of 7 bases from V and 1 base from J, the junction contained 4 bases not matched to a gene. Germline V gene data show CDR1 as LNHDA and CDR2 as SQIVND (reference sequence). The CDR3 contains 14 residues.

The V call is TRBV20-1, the J call TRBJ2-5; tentative D call: TRBD2 (6 bases). There are 15 residues in the CDR3. The germline gives CDR1 DFQATT, CDR2 SNEGSKA (reference sequence). The V end was cut by 0 bases, the J end by 3 bases, with 14 bases between. The CDR3 protein is CSARESSVWEETQYF. For the CDR3, the DNA is TGCAGTGCTAGAGAGTCTAGCGTCTGGGAAGAGACCCAGTACTTC.

The DNA of the CDR3 is TGTGCCACCAGTGATCCTGGGACTGTCGGGGGCTACACCTTC. As protein: CATSDPGTVGGYTF. The V gene is TRBV24-1, the J gene TRBJ1-2; tentative D call: TRBD1 (5 bases). CDR1 and CDR2 from the germline V gene are KGHDR and SFDVKD. The CDR3 length is 14 residues. The germline V and J ends were trimmed by 3 bases and 8 bases, with 15 bases remaining between them.

The chain uses TRBV20-1 and TRBJ2-7; D uncertain. V was pared by 5 bases and J by 3 bases, with 11 bases between. The CDR3 runs to 12 residues. The germline gives CDR1 DFQATT, CDR2 SNEGSKA (reference sequence). CDR3 nucleotide sequence: TGCAGTGCTGATGGGCCAGGCTACGAGCAGTACTTC. This gives the protein CSADGPGYEQYF.

V is TRBV18 and J is TRBJ2-7, with D possibly matching TRBD1 (6 bases). Germline-derived CDR1 and CDR2 are KGHSH and LQKENI. V lost 6 bases, J lost 4 bases, and 16 bases lay in between. This CDR3 region has 14 residues. CDR3 sequence (DNA): TGTGCCAGCTCCCCGGCTGGGGGCCATTACGAGCAGTACTTC. Translation: CASSPAGGHYEQYF.

The gene calls are TRBV6-5 and TRBJ2-7, with 8 bases matching TRBD1. The length of the CDR3 is 12 residues. The ends lost 11 bases at V and 5 bases at J; junction bases unmatched: 8. Germline CDR1 is MNHEY and CDR2 is SVGAGI. CDR3 amino acids: CACRDRLDEQYF. As DNA, the CDR3 is TGTGCCTGCCGGGACAGGTTGGACGAGCAGTACTTC.

The rearrangement uses TRBV5-4 and TRBJ2-6; TRBD1 aligns across 9 bases. Per germline, CDR1 SGHNT and CDR2 YYREEE (reference sequence). V lost 5 bases, J lost 0 bases, and 9 bases stayed unmatched. The CDR3 is 18 amino acids. In DNA, the CDR3 is TGTGCCAGCAGACACTGGACAGGGGCGGACTCTGGGGCCAACGTCCTGACTTTC. It codes for CASRHWTGADSGANVLTF.

The V gene is TRBV7-6, the J gene TRBJ1-1; D may be TRBD1 (5 bases). Between the trimmed V and J ends, which lost 5 bases and 4 bases, there was a span of 14 bases. From germline, CDR1 is SGHVS and CDR2 FNYEAQ. This CDR3 is built from 14 residues. DNA for the CDR3: TGTGCCAGCAGCGCGGAGTGGGGGGGCACTGAAGCTTTCTTT. Its translation: CASSAEWGGTEAFF.

The chain is built from TRBV7-9 and TRBJ2-5; perhaps TRBD1 as D (6 bases). CDR1 SEHNR and CDR2 FQNEAQ come from the germline V gene (reference sequence). V was trimmed by 5 bases and J by 4 bases, leaving 14 bases between them. The CDR3 covers 14 residues. CDR3 loop: CASSPRGTSETQYF. The DNA of the CDR3 is TGTGCCAGCAGCCCAAGGGGGACCTCAGAGACCCAGTACTTC.

The chain links TRBV27 to TRBJ1-2; D may be TRBD1 (5 bases). The germline V and J ends were trimmed by 5 bases and 6 bases, with 22 bases remaining between them. The CDR3 sequence is 16 residues long. Germline CDR1 is MNHEY and CDR2 is SMNVEV (reference sequence). In nucleotides, the CDR3 is TGTGCCAGCAGTGAATACCCGGGAGGGGACCTCGATGGCTACACCTTC. It is translated as CASSEYPGGDLDGYTF.